These 29 T cell receptor beta chains originate from one sample sequenced in a study of CD8+ T cells in alopecia areata. cDNA reverse transcribed from extracted RNA served as the sequencing template. Sequencing was performed with immunoSEQ multiplex PCR; in TCRdb, only in-frame clones are kept and a portion is missing. The sample carries some 120,000 clones, roughly 54% recorded once. This specimen consisted of CD4+ T cells sorted from blood, obtained at week 0. All receptors derive from a human donor with alopecia areata.

This clone was seen a single time. The chain couples TRBV5-1 to TRBJ2-1; 9 nucleotides match TRBD2. Germline values: CDR1 SGHRS, CDR2 YFSETQ. The CDR3 runs 16 residues. With 0 bases clipped from V and 7 bases from J, the junction kept 8 bases outside the gene matches. The CDR3 is CASSLVREGSGNEQFF. The DNA of the CDR3 is TGCGCCAGCAGCTTGGTGCGGGAGGGTTCAGGGAATGAGCAGTTCTTC.

In its sample, this clone was seen a few times. The chain is built from TRBV28 and TRBJ1-2; TRBD1 is a possible D gene (5 bases). The CDR3 spans 15 residues. Trimming took off 6 bases at V and 4 bases at J, with 18 bases between the two ends. Germline assignment: CDR1 MDHEN and CDR2 SYDVKM. CDR3 protein: CASRTPAQGAYGYTF. CDR3 sequence (DNA): TGTGCCAGCAGGACACCGGCTCAGGGTGCCTATGGCTACACCTTC.

The chain couples TRBV5-4 to TRBJ2-7, with 11 bases fitting TRBD2. Unmatched junction bases numbered 4, after V lost 4 bases and J lost 4 bases. From germline, CDR1 is SGHNT and CDR2 YYREEE (reference sequence). This CDR3 is built from 14 residues. The CDR3 reads CASSGGTSGYEQYF. The CDR3 DNA follows: TGTGCCAGCAGCGGCGGGACTAGCGGTTACGAGCAGTACTTC.

The chain links TRBV5-1 to TRBJ1-5, with 8 nucleotides matching TRBD1. This CDR3 is built from 17 residues. From germline, CDR1 is SGHRS and CDR2 YFSETQ. Trimming took 5 bases from V and 1 from J; bases not matched to a gene: 11. As DNA, the CDR3 is TGCGCCAGCAGTCCAGGGGGCACCTCCTTAAGCAATCAGCCCCAGCATTTT. This gives the protein CASSPGGTSLSNQPQHF.

The genes are TRBV7-2 and TRBJ2-2; D is undetermined. V lost 1 base, J lost 6 bases, and 6 bases lay in between. Germline CDR1 reads SGHTA; CDR2 reads FQGNSA. The CDR3 contains 13 residues. CDR3 sequence reads: CASSLEDAGELFF. CDR3 nucleotide sequence: TGTGCCAGCAGCTTAGAGGACGCCGGGGAGCTGTTTTTT.

Note on this clone: Different DNA sequences within this sample yield the same CDR3. CDR3 DNA sequence: TGCGCCAGCAGCTTGGCAGGGGACACTGAAGCTTTCTTT. It specifies CASSLAGDTEAFF. The chain joins TRBV5-1 to TRBJ1-1, with D perhaps TRBD1 (6 bases). V lost 0 bases and J 3 bases, leaving 6 bases between the germline ends. CDR3 size: 13 residues. Germline loops: CDR1 SGHRS, CDR2 YFSETQ.

In this sample, this clone turned up a few times. This chain links TRBV7-8 with TRBJ2-5; D may be TRBD1 or TRBD2 (5 bases each). The CDR3 loop spans 13 amino acids. Germline loops: CDR1 SGHVS, CDR2 FQNEAQ. With 5 bases removed from V and 0 bases from J, the gap between germline ends came to 7 bases. This CDR3 reads CASSPGHQETQYF. CDR3 in DNA: TGTGCCAGCAGCCCGGGACACCAAGAGACCCAGTACTTC.

The V call is TRBV10-3, the J call TRBJ2-4; the D gene is possibly TRBD1 (6 bases). This CDR3 region has 17 residues. V was clipped by 11 bases and J by 3 bases, with 26 bases between them. CDR1 and CDR2 (germline): ENHRY, SYGVKD. CDR3 sequence (DNA): TGTGCCGCCCGGGACACCCCGTTGGTGGAGGACAAAAACATTCAGTACTTC. Translation: CAARDTPLVEDKNIQYF.

This clone was seen only once. V and J are TRBV7-9 and TRBJ1-5, with D maybe TRBD1 (5 bases). Looked up from germline, CDR1 is SEHNR and CDR2 is FQNEAQ (reference sequence). The V and J ends lost 6 bases and 6 bases respectively, with 18 bases between them. There are 15 residues in the CDR3. The chain's CDR3 is CASSQGRDRSQPQHF. In nucleotides, the CDR3 is TGTGCCAGCAGTCAAGGGAGGGACCGGAGTCAGCCCCAGCATTTT. Based on the CDR3 plus reference TRBV7-9 and TRBJ1-5, the full variable domain is DTGVSQNPRHKITKRGQNVTFRCDPISEHNRLYWYRQTLGQGPEFLTYFQNEAQLEKSRLLSDRFSAERPKGSFSTLEIQRTEQGDSAMYLCASSQGRDRSQPQHFGDGTRLSIL.

This clone was picked up a small number of times. This rearrangement joins TRBV10-3 to TRBJ2-7; TRBD2 agrees at 11 bases. The CDR3 spans 17 residues. The germline gives CDR1 ENHRY, CDR2 SYGVKD. The ends lost 0 bases at V and 7 bases at J; junction bases unmatched: 11. CDR3 protein: CAISESSTSGSGWEQYF. CDR3 DNA: TGTGCCATCAGTGAGTCGAGTACTAGCGGGAGCGGTTGGGAGCAGTACTTC.

The table lists this clone with a count of one. The chain employs TRBV30 and TRBJ2-7; D remains unclear. V was cut by 2 bases and J by 1 base, with 15 bases left in between. The CDR3 contains 15 residues. The germline V gene encodes CDR1 GTSNPN and CDR2 SVGIG (reference sequence). This chain's CDR3 is CAWSLPVGRSYEQYF. CDR3 nucleotides: TGTGCCTGGAGTCTCCCGGTGGGCCGATCCTACGAGCAGTACTTC.

The V call is TRBV6-5, the J call TRBJ2-4; 9 bases align to TRBD1. The CDR3 spans 15 residues. The J segment lost 6 bases and the V segment lost 0 bases, leaving 3 bases of the junction unmatched. Germline V gene sequence: CDR1 MNHEY, CDR2 SVGAGI. This chain's CDR3 is CASSYSWDRANIQYF. CDR3 sequence (DNA): TGTGCCAGCAGTTACTCGTGGGACAGGGCAAACATTCAGTACTTC.

The rearrangement joins TRBV5-1 to TRBJ2-2; D call uncertain. The CDR3 is 16 residues long. Trimming pared 0 bases from V and 3 bases from J, leaving 12 bases between. Germline V gives CDR1 SGHRS, CDR2 YFSETQ. CDR3 DNA: TGCGCCAGCAGCTTGGGTGTTCTAACCGACACCGGGGAGCTGTTTTTT. This translates into CASSLGVLTDTGELFF.

V is TRBV10-3 and J is TRBJ2-7, with TRBD1 identical over 9 bases. Per germline, CDR1 ENHRY and CDR2 SYGVKD. The CDR3 is made up of 15 amino acids. V shed 8 bases, J shed 0 bases, and the junction held 8 bases outside the gene matches. This CDR3 reads CAIRRETGGSYEQYF. In DNA form, the CDR3 reads TGTGCCATCCGGAGAGAGACAGGGGGCTCCTACGAGCAGTACTTC.

The V gene is TRBV30, the J gene TRBJ1-1; TRBD1 matches 8 bases. With 4 bases clipped from V and 0 bases from J, the junction kept 1 base outside the gene matches. The CDR3 extends over 13 amino acids. Germline V lookup: CDR1 GTSNPN, CDR2 SVGIG (reference sequence). CDR3 bases: TGTGCCTGGACAGGGGGCTTGAACACTGAAGCTTTCTTT. It translates to CAWTGGLNTEAFF. The full variable domain, with the rest looked up from reference TRBV30 and TRBJ1-1, is SQTIHQWPATLVQPVGSPLSLECTVEGTSNPNLYWYRQAAGRGLQLLFYSVGIGQISSEVPQNLSASRPQDRQFILSSKKLLLSDSGFYLCAWTGGLNTEAFFGQGTRLTVV.

Remarks on this clone: The same CDR3 arises from other DNA sequences in this sample as well. The chain joins TRBV5-1 to TRBJ2-7; 7 positions agree with TRBD1. The length of the CDR3 is 15 residues. V shed 0 bases and J 1 base; nucleotides not matched to a gene: 4. The germline CDR1 and CDR2 sequences are SGHRS and YFSETQ. CDR3 DNA sequence: TGCGCCAGCAGCTTGGCGGGGACAGCTTCCTACGAGCAGTACTTC. Residues: CASSLAGTASYEQYF.

This clone has more than one count but fewer than ten. The genes are TRBV5-4 and TRBJ2-2; D is undetermined. Germline V CDR1 and CDR2: SGHNT, YYREEE (reference sequence). CDR3 length: 12 residues. V shed 4 bases and J shed 8 bases, with 9 bases lying between them. The CDR3 protein is CASSADVGELFF. The CDR3 DNA follows: TGTGCCAGCAGCGCGGATGTAGGGGAGCTGTTTTTT.

The chain links TRBV9 to TRBJ1-2; D call uncertain. This CDR3 has 14 residues. Germline CDR1 SGDLS, CDR2 YYNGEE. Trimming shortened V by 0 bases and J by 2 bases, and 8 bases separated the two germline ends. CDR3 amino acids: CASSVGSQNYGYTF. DNA for the CDR3: TGTGCCAGCAGCGTAGGCTCTCAGAACTATGGCTACACCTTC.

This chain connects TRBV10-3 to TRBJ2-6, with TRBD1 matching over 11 bases. Germline V gives CDR1 ENHRY, CDR2 SYGVKD. The CDR3 has 16 residues. V trimming: 6 bases; J trimming: 1 base; junction bases outside the gene matches: 2. Here the CDR3 reads CAIRGTGGSGANVLTF. Here the CDR3 DNA reads TGTGCCATCAGGGGGACAGGGGGATCTGGGGCCAACGTCCTGACTTTC.

The chain couples TRBV10-2 to TRBJ2-3; perhaps TRBD1 as D (6 bases). The ends were cut back, 7 bases at V and 4 bases at J, with 15 bases in the middle. The length of the CDR3 is 14 residues. The V gene's germline CDR1 is WSHSY and CDR2 SAAADI. This CDR3 is CASNGLQGPDTQYF. CDR3 DNA sequence: TGCGCCAGCAATGGGTTACAGGGACCAGATACGCAGTATTTT.

This clone was found a few times. The J gene is TRBJ2-7, the V gene TRBV29-1; possible D gene TRBD1, 5 bases. The CDR3 contains 11 residues. The germline gives CDR1 SQVTM, CDR2 ANQGSEA. V lost 4 bases, J lost 7 bases, and 11 bases lay in between. This CDR3 reads CSVGDSAEQYF. DNA for the CDR3: TGCAGCGTTGGAGACAGTGCGGAGCAGTACTTC.

The rearrangement uses TRBV21-1 and TRBJ2-5. TRBV21-1 is designated a pseudogene. The CDR3 covers 13 residues. CDR3 DNA sequence: TGTGCCAGCAGCATCACCTTAAAGGGGACCCAGTACTTC. Its translation: CASSITLKGTQYF.

V is TRBV4-1 and J is TRBJ1-1, with D unclear. The CDR3 has 15 amino acids. The germline gives CDR1 MGHRA, CDR2 YSYEKL. V shed 0 bases and J shed 11 bases, with 19 bases lying between them. As DNA, the CDR3 is TGCGCCAGCAGCCAAGAAGGACGGCTGGGGTATTATGCTTTCTTT. Translated, it gives CASSQEGRLGYYAFF.

The chain combines TRBV7-8 with TRBJ2-5; 12 positions match TRBD2. This CDR3 comprises 16 residues. V trimming: 0 bases; J trimming: 4 bases; junction bases outside the gene matches: 3. Looked up from germline, CDR1 is SGHVS and CDR2 is FQNEAQ. Here the CDR3 reads CASSLALAGGGETQYF. CDR3 in DNA: TGTGCCAGCAGCTTAGCACTAGCGGGAGGTGGAGAGACCCAGTACTTC.

This chain uses TRBV7-2 with TRBJ1-2; D unresolved. The CDR3 consists of 12 residues. Germline-derived CDR1 and CDR2 are SGHTA and FQGNSA. Between the trimmed V and J ends, which lost 3 bases and 4 bases, there was a span of 6 bases. The CDR3 loop is CASSLVGYGYTF. The CDR3 DNA reads TGTGCCAGCAGCTTGGTTGGCTATGGCTACACCTTC.

A few counts support this clone. The chain uses TRBV9 and TRBJ2-3; 8 bases agree with TRBD2. The CDR3 is 17 amino acids. The ends lost 4 bases at V and 0 bases at J; junction bases unmatched: 10. From germline, CDR1 is SGDLS and CDR2 YYNGEE. The CDR3 DNA reads as TGTGCCAGCAGCAACCGGGAGGGGGGACCAAGCACAGATACGCAGTATTTT. Translating it yields CASSNREGGPSTDTQYF. The variable domain in full, with the rest retrieved from reference TRBV9 and TRBJ2-3, is DSGVTQTPKHLITATGQRVTLRCSPRSGDLSVYWYQQSLDQGLQFLIQYYNGEERAKGNILERFSAQQFPDLHSELNLSSLELGDSALYFCASSNREGGPSTDTQYFGPGTRLTVL.

This clone turned up a few times. The chain joins TRBV5-4 to TRBJ2-2, with D perhaps TRBD2 (6 bases). This CDR3 has 15 amino acids. Germline V gene sequence: CDR1 SGHNT, CDR2 YYREEE (reference sequence). V was clipped by 2 bases and J by 1 base, with 9 bases between them. The CDR3 DNA is TGTGCCAGCAGCTTAGGCGGGATGAACACCGGGGAGCTGTTTTTT. Its translation is CASSLGGMNTGELFF.

The chain uses TRBV7-3 and TRBJ2-2; possibly TRBD1 or TRBD2 for D (5 bases each). The CDR3 has 13 amino acids. The ends were cut back, 3 bases at V and 7 bases at J, with 9 bases in the middle. Germline CDR1 SGHTA, CDR2 FQGTGA. The CDR3: CASSLGVDGELFF. Here the CDR3 DNA reads TGTGCCAGCAGCTTGGGGGTGGACGGGGAGCTGTTTTTT.

The rearrangement uses TRBV20-1 and TRBJ2-1; D may be TRBD2 (5 bases). The CDR3 length is 11 residues. From germline, CDR1 is DFQATT and CDR2 SNEGSKA (reference sequence). Between the trimmed V and J ends, which lost 7 bases and 8 bases, there was a span of 12 bases. CDR3 residues: CSGVGRDEQFF. In DNA form, the CDR3 reads TGCAGTGGAGTAGGGCGGGATGAGCAGTTCTTC.